This T cell receptor (beta chain) was sequenced during a study of cytomegalovirus exposure and HLA in healthy donors. Study-wide results and caveats: Confirmation in vitro established that a few CMV-associated chains were specific for CMV antigens.

The germline V gene encodes CDR1 LNHDA and CDR2 SQIVND (reference sequence). With V trimmed by 6 bases and J by 2 bases, 8 bases remained unmatched. CDR3 size: 15 residues. As for this clone: Its specificity is unknown.

Primers included in the PCR were 60 Vbeta and 13 Jbeta primers. Libraries were prepared by immunoSEQ multiplex PCR; TCRdb keeps only in-frame clonotypes and omits some of them. The sample includes around 190,000 clones, 87% of them seen just once. The V and J genes are TRBV19 and TRBJ2-3; 7 nucleotides align to TRBD1. The sequenced material came from PBMCs. This receptor was taken from a boy between 2 and 10 years old in good health and CMV-seronegative. The CDR3, as DNA: TGTGCCAGTAGATTTACAGGGGTTTACACAGATACGCAGTATTTT. Amino acid sequence: CASRFTGVYTDTQYF.